This note documents a single T cell receptor beta chain sequence. Preparing the TCRbeta library involved the use of unique molecular identifiers. TCRdb processed the PCR reads anew with MiXCR; each CDR3 protein has one entry. The table has some 550,000 distinct CDR3 sequences, about 18% seen once. The data originate from a study of T-cell reconstitution after alpha-beta-depleted transplantation in children. The V gene lost 2 bases and the J gene lost 1 base, with 6 bases spanning the gap. CDR1 and CDR2 (germline): SEHNR, FQNEAQ (reference sequence). This CDR3 contains 14 residues. The starting material was PBMCs from the stem cell graft donor, obtained from the stem cell graft. The chain joins TRBV7-9 to TRBJ2-1; D remains unclear. The clonotype was recovered from a human donor who donated a stem cell graft to a child with acute lymphoblastic leukemia. The CDR3 here is CASSLLVSYNEQFF. The DNA for the CDR3 is TGTGCCAGCAGCTTATTGGTGTCCTACAATGAGCAGTTCTTC. The full variable domain, completed using reference TRBV7-9 and TRBJ2-1, is DTGVSQNPRHKITKRGQNVTFRCDPISEHNRLYWYRQTLGQGPEFLTYFQNEAQLEKSRLLSDRFSAERPKGSFSTLEIQRTEQGDSAMYLCASSLLVSYNEQFFGPGTRLTVL.